This T cell receptor beta chain was obtained from a study of T cells after yellow fever vaccination. Study findings and constraints: Re-detected after boosting: most primary clones, more than 95% of CD4 and roughly 88% of CD8. A faster peak, day 5 versus 15, was reached by the weaker secondary response.

A few counts support this clonotype. Its antigen is unidentified. CDR3 length equals 13 residues. The germline V gene has CDR1 MNHEY and CDR2 SVGAGI. V was shortened by 5 bases and J by 5 bases, with 10 bases between the two germline ends. TCRdb recomputed calls from the 5' RACE reads with MiXCR, one row per CDR3 protein. The data show hundreds of thousands of distinct CDR3 sequences, with about 19% seen just once and over 15% held by the top ten. The chain recombines TRBV6-5 with TRBJ1-5; D remains unclear. This specimen was PBMCs, taken before the yellow fever booster vaccination. This TCR was sampled from a man aged 18 to 35 who received the YFV17D yellow fever vaccine. The CDR3 loop is CASSPWRDQPQHF. CDR3 DNA sequence: TGTGCCAGCAGTCCCTGGCGCGATCAGCCCCAGCATTTT.